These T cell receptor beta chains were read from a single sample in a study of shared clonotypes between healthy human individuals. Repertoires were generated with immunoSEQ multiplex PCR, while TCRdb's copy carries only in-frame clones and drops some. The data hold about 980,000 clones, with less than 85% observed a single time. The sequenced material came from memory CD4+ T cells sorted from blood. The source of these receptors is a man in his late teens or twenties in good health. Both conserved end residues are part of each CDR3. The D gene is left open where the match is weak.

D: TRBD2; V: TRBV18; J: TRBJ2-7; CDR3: CASSPFSPKRGAYEQYF
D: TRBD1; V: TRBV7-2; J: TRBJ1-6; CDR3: CASSPRQGTYNSPLHF
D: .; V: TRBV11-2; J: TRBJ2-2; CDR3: CASSLVGAAGWTGELFF
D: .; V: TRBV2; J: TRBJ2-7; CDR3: CASSEGPKIYEQYF
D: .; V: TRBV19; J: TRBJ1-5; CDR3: CASQAALRLENQPQHF
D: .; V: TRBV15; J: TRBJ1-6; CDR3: CATSREQGGVLGSPLHF
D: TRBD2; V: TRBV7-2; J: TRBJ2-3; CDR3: CASSPGLAGATDTQYF
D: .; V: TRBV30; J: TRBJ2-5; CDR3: CAWTRLFRGETQYF
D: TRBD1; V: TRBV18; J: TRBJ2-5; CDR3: CASSQQGEETQYF
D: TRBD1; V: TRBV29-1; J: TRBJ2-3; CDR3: CSLTGGTDTQYF
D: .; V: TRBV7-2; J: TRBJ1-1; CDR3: CASSPSRGRNTEAFF
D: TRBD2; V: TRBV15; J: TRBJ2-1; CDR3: CATSRDWTSGGRSYNEQFF